The clone carrying this T cell receptor beta chain appeared a few times. These data belong to a study of control samples from healthy donors and cancer patients. TCRdb's table, derived via immunoSEQ multiplex PCR, lists solely in-frame clones and lacks some. The table includes around 130,000 clones, about 88% detected once. The CDR3 is 13 amino acids. CDR1 MDHEN and CDR2 SYDVKM come from the germline V gene. V was clipped by 3 bases and J by 2 bases, with 7 bases between them. Specimen: blood. V usage is TRBV28 and J usage is TRBJ1-1; D may be TRBD1 (5 bases). The TCR sequence derives from a man in his fifties in good health. The CDR3, as DNA: TGTGCCAGCAGTTTTAGGGGAAACACTGAAGCTTTCTTT. It encodes CASSFRGNTEAFF.